The rows below give T cell receptor beta chains drawn from one sample of a study of CD8 T cells in ankylosing spondylitis. TCRdb redid the calling of the 5' RACE reads with MiXCR, one entry per CDR3 protein. The table includes roughly 400,000 distinct CDR3 sequences, about 22% detected once. Sample: blood, either unsorted or a sorted T cell fraction (not recorded which). These receptors were obtained from a male donor with ankylosing spondylitis. The CDR3 runs from the conserved cysteine through the conserved F or W. The D gene is left open where the match is weak. For some rows the clone size is stated as once, few or many, or as a class when expanded; others skip it.

V gene,J gene,D gene,clone size,CDR3 DNA,CDR3 protein
TRBV7-6,TRBJ2-7,.,.,TGTGCCAGCAGCTCGCCCCGGGGGACTGGGGAGCAGTACTTC,CASSSPRGTGEQYF
TRBV29-1,TRBJ2-2,TRBD2,many,TGCAGCGTGGGTAGGACTAGCGGGTCGCCCGGGGAGCTGTTTTTT,CSVGRTSGSPGELFF
TRBV11-3,TRBJ2-1,.,.,TGTGCCAGCAGCCGGGCCCGAGGGAATGAGCAGTTCTTC,CASSRARGNEQFF
TRBV29-1,TRBJ1-1,.,.,TGCAGCGTTGCTCAGGGAGGGTTGGACACTGAAGCTTTCTTT,CSVAQGGLDTEAFF
TRBV9,TRBJ2-7,TRBD1,.,TGTGCCAGCAGCGTAGGGCAGGGGGTATCCTACGAGCAGTACTTC,CASSVGQGVSYEQYF
TRBV12-3/TRBV12-4,TRBJ2-7,TRBD2,few,TGTGCCAGCAGTGCCCGGACTAGCGGGAGGAAACAGTACTTC,CASSARTSGRKQYF
TRBV29-1,TRBJ2-7,TRBD1,few,TGCAGCGTTGTACGGACAGGGGGCGGCGAGCAGTACTTC,CSVVRTGGGEQYF
TRBV20-1,TRBJ2-7,.,.,TGCAGTGCTGTTAGAGGGCTGACCTCCTACGAGCAGTACTTC,CSAVRGLTSYEQYF
TRBV18,TRBJ1-1,TRBD1,.,TGTGCCAGCTCGCCTGGACAGGGTATAGGGGCTTTCTTT,CASSPGQGIGAFF
TRBV10-3,TRBJ2-7,.,.,TGTGCCATCAGCAGGGATAGGCGTGACTACGAGCAGTACTTC,CAISRDRRDYEQYF
TRBV6-6,TRBJ1-1,TRBD1,.,TGTGCCAGCAGCACCGACAGGGACACTGAAGCTTTCTTT,CASSTDRDTEAFF
TRBV10-3,TRBJ2-3,.,few,TGTGCCATCAGTGGCAGCTACACAGATACGCAGTATTTT,CAISGSYTDTQYF
TRBV25-1,TRBJ2-3,.,.,TGTGCCAGCAGTGAATTTTTAACGGGAGACACAGATACGCAGTATTTT,CASSEFLTGDTDTQYF
TRBV6-1,TRBJ2-7,TRBD2,.,TGTGCCAGCAGGCGGGGGGGGCCCCCCTACGAGCAGTACTTC,CASRRGGPPYEQYF
TRBV5-1,TRBJ2-7,.,few,TGCGCCAGCAGCTGGGCAGGGGAGGCTCCCGAGCAGTACTTC,CASSWAGEAPEQYF
TRBV7-2,TRBJ1-2,.,few,TGTGCCAGCAGCCCAAGGACGGACGGAGCTAACTATGGCTACACCTTC,CASSPRTDGANYGYTF
TRBV6-2/TRBV6-3,TRBJ2-1,.,few,TGTGCCAGCGCGGCAAGCTCCTACAATGAGCAGTTCTTC,CASAASSYNEQFF